This T cell receptor (beta chain) was sequenced for a study of cytomegalovirus exposure and HLA in healthy donors (dated by TCRdb to 2016 to 2017). Regarding the study in general: An earlier analysis of some 550 of the donors reported more than 250 Gb of sequence data and approximately 110 million unique TCR beta sequences from 150 million to 200 million T cells. An early release that covered 500 to 800 HLA-typed donors contained around 300 gigabases of sequencing data and about 93 million unique TCR sequences. Of the roughly 400 genotyped donors, over 70% fell in the genetic ancestry cluster associated with self-reported Caucasian donors. The aim of the study was to test whether cataloging public T cell receptors could identify signatures of past pathogen exposure. Using immunosequencing, the study profiled T cell repertoires from 666 subjects and related those repertoires to cytomegalovirus serostatus. Besides the first cohort of under 700 subjects, a separate validation cohort made up of 95 to 150 different subjects was used. High-throughput TCR immunosequencing, statistical association of individual TCRs with disease status, and machine learning were combined to predict cytomegalovirus infection status. A later analysis re-examined previously published TCR beta repertoires from more than 650 donors and added high-resolution HLA genotyping to investigate patterns of TCR occurrence. Rather than using new phenotypic data, the later analysis identified candidate immune exposures from TCR beta sequences and from how often those sequences occurred across donors. In an earlier analysis of 587 of the donors, high-throughput TCR beta sequencing was used to judge whether each TCR beta V gene segment behaved as functional or pseudogenic. Donor age, sex, ethnicity and CMV serostatus were collected together with the repertoire data. Genome-wide SNP genotypes for about 60% of the roughly 670 donors were used in a later genetic analysis, which treated that subset as a discovery cohort. All discovery cohort repertoires had been generated using a single sequencing platform. HLA typing included class I and class II loci at four-digit resolution. Typing coverage differed by locus: A, B, C, DRB1 and DQB1 were typed in roughly 620-640 donors, DQA1 in approximately 520, DPA1 in 600 to 610, and DPB1 in 400 to 490. Roughly five DR-DQ haplotypes were treated as single units for association and clustering because of strong linkage in the cohort. Among about 390 genotyped donors of the cohort, an average of around 240,000 unique TCR beta nucleotide sequences were sequenced per donor, roughly 20% of them non-productive.

A note on this clone: No antigen is known for it. No much larger clone exists at a distance of one base, and base qualities are not known.

The cohort comprised some 730 healthy bone marrow donors. Cohort members were all nominally healthy when sampled, although unrecorded immune exposures were likely present. The donor tested CMV seropositive and was one of the 289 seropositive cohort members. A peripheral blood sample was collected from each donor, and TCR beta sequencing was performed on peripheral blood mononuclear cells. Genomic DNA extraction from the blood cell samples was performed with the Qiagen DNeasy Blood Extraction Kit. Preparation of the library involved the immunoSEQ multiplex PCR assay. A mixture of 60 forward primers for TCR Vbeta segments and 13 reverse primers for TCR Jbeta segments was used in the multiplex PCR. A multiplex PCR assay on genomic DNA amplified the CDR3 region of rearranged TCR beta genes. The Illumina HiSeq System was used to sequence the amplified TCR beta libraries as 87-base-pair reads. In the authors' own workflow: Across the 700 or so repertoires, a later analysis counted about 81 million unique TCR beta chains, roughly 11 million of which were shared by at least two donors. Raw reads were error-corrected and collapsed into unique sequences by a nearest-neighbor algorithm in which closely related sequences were merged to remove PCR and sequencing errors. To assign V, D and J gene segments, CDR3 sequences were aligned to IMGT reference sequences. For a sequence to be retained, at least a six-nucleotide match to both a V gene segment and a J gene segment was required. A rearrangement was called productive if the CDR3 had no stop codons and remained in frame with V and J, and every other rearrangement was called non-productive. CDR3 was defined by IMGT convention, running from the second conserved V-encoded cysteine to the conserved J-encoded phenylalanine. The earlier analysis of 500 to 650 of the donors excluded any sequence lacking an unambiguous match to a single V gene segment. In an earlier analysis of approximately 500 of the donors, a V segment was called functional when productive rearrangements were above 56.7%, and segregating when the standard deviation between donors exceeded 5%. To diagnose cytomegalovirus status from the catalog of TCR beta chain sequences, a statistical classification framework was built. V and J gene assignment, in a later analysis, came from comparing TCR nucleotide sequences with IMGT/GENE-DB human TR gene sequences. In a later analysis, CDR3 sequences and most-parsimonious VDJ recombination scenarios were assigned using the TCRdist pipeline. A later analysis defined each TCR beta chain by its CDR3 amino acid sequence plus V-gene family, and excluded reads lacking a unique V-gene family. A later analysis removed several hundred highly shared, low-generation-probability nucleotide sequences to deal with suspected cross-contamination and a sequencing artifact. In a later analysis, a clonal expansion index for each public chain was calculated from normalized within-repertoire ranks of inferred template counts. A later analysis computed generation probabilities with a VDJ recombination model fitted to out-of-frame rearrangements, and checked the results against IGoR. A later analysis scored TCR-TCR, TCR-HLA and TCR-CMV co-occurrence with hypergeometric tests, applying a repertoire-size bias correction to TCR pairs. To estimate false discovery rates, a later analysis permuted the HLA or CMV assignments 20 times. A later analysis grouped co-occurring TCRs with DBSCAN, adding TCRdist sequence similarity when clustering within HLA-allele-positive subsets. For co-occurrence clustering, repertoires with fewer than 30,000 or more than 120,000 public chains were excluded, along with several repertoires with anomalous nucleotide sharing. The source is immuneACCESS, and TCRdb retained only in-frame sequences with V and J called. Part of the clones is not carried over; for the studies checked, unresolved V genes explain less than half of this, and the remainder is unexplained. The D gene and trimming were derived from the DNA, and the V and J assignments and clone size from that table. The sample records about 100,000 clones, roughly 77% of which are singletons. The ten largest clonotypes hold approximately 3.6% of the sample.

The junction carries 13 bases between V and J, which are trimmed by 9 bases and 4 bases respectively. Looking up the germline V gene yields CDR1 SGDLS and CDR2 YYNGEE. The CDR3, cysteine through phenylalanine, is 12 amino acids long. Here the CDR3 DNA is all that survives: 36 bases in frame from base 1. What the authors observed across the whole study: In a later genetic analysis, fewer N-insertions in productive TCRs were reported among donors in an Asian-associated ancestry cluster than the roughly 700-donor mean. Most CMV-associated TCR beta chains appeared to be HLA-restricted in a later analysis, and the HLA associations seemed to be driven largely by CMV exposure. In a later analysis, the rate of TCR association differed among HLA loci, with DRB1 alleles having the most associated TCRs and HLA-C alleles having the fewest. Because some donors lacked HLA typing at each locus, the association tests relied only on the typed subset. While some public TCRs were present in many individuals, most TCR sequences turned up only very rarely across donors. Compared with equally common non-associated chains, HLA-associated TCR beta chains in a later analysis were more clonally expanded and had lower generation probabilities. When HLA alleles, especially DR and DQ, strongly co-occurred, TCR associations were difficult to assign to individual alleles. An earlier analysis of roughly 570 of the donors showed that most TCR beta V segments appeared in productive rearrangements either about 87% or about 30% of the time, which broadly matched IMGT annotations. Cytomegalovirus status was reported to be diagnosed by the classifier with high specificity and sensitivity in both the original and validation cohorts. A few of the identified cytomegalovirus-associated TCR beta chains were confirmed in vitro to be specific for cytomegalovirus antigens. A later analysis associated about 18,000 TCR beta sequences with specific HLA alleles at a false discovery rate of 0.05. A further reported finding was that TCR beta sequences accurately predicted the HLA-A and HLA-B alleles for most subjects in the first cohort. This cohort had only TCR beta chains sequenced, and the lack of alpha or paired-chain data limited which features could be detected. A later analysis reported that several top co-occurrence clusters appeared linked to parvovirus B19, influenza, CMV and Epstein-Barr virus. The presence/absence analyses assumed that sequencing depth was roughly uniform across donors, and that assumption may not be true. A cluster of highly shared sequence variants was judged likely to represent a technical artifact of the sequencing pipeline. About 17 rarely observed V segments, including chromosome 9 orphons, were excluded from the earlier analysis of approximately 500 of the donors because counts were too low. The only immune exposure information available for the cohort was CMV serostatus. The study gave a list of about 150 TCR beta chains associated with cytomegalovirus. Because the 87-base-pair reads could not distinguish some IMGT-functional V segments, including TRBV6-2 and TRBV6-3, those segments were excluded. It was suggested by the authors that the approach could potentially be generalized to other disease states and immunological phenotypes. V-gene and J-gene trimming of TCR beta chains was associated with a missense DCLRE1C variant in a later genetic analysis, and the association was replicated in an independent cohort. Linkage disequilibrium might explain the correlated functional status among segregating V segments, but an unknown experimental factor could not be ruled out.

The chain was built from TRBV9 and TRBJ1-2; the D segment cannot be called with confidence. Input material: PBMCs. This receptor was identified in a woman aged 45-59 years in good health and CMV-seropositive. The CDR3 region: CATEEAGYGYTF. The bases are TGTGCCACCGAGGAGGCGGGCTATGGCTACACCTTC.